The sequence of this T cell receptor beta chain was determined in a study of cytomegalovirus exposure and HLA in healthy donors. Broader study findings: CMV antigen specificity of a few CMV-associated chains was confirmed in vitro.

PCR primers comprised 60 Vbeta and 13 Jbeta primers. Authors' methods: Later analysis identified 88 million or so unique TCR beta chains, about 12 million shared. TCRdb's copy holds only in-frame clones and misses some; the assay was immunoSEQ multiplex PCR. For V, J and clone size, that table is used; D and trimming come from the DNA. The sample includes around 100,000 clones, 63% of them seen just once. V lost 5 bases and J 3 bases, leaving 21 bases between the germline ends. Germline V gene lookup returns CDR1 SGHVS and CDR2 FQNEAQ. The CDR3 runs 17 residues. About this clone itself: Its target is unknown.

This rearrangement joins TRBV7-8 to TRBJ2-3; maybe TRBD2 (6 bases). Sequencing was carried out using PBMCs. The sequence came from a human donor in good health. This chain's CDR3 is CASSPLPGVAGTDTQYF. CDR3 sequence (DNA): TGTGCCAGCAGCCCCTTGCCTGGGGTGGCGGGGACAGATACGCAGTATTTT.